The rows below give T cell receptor beta chains drawn from one sample of a study of shared clonotypes between healthy human individuals. Generated by immunoSEQ multiplex PCR, the TCRdb table keeps only in-frame clones and is missing some. The sample has about 2.1 million clones; 85% to 95% are singletons. The specimen was naive CD8+ T cells from PBMCs. Every receptor here comes from a man younger than 35 in good health. Some clones in this sample may be carry-over from other donors' samples. CDR3s include the opening cysteine and the closing phenylalanine or tryptophan. Each record gives: V gene, D gene, clone size, J gene, CDR3 protein, CDR3 DNA. A D gene is named only where the DNA matches it firmly. Size is stated for part of the rows, as once, few or many counts, or as a class when the clone is expanded.

v_gene: TRBV30; d_gene: NA; abundance: NA; j_gene: TRBJ2-2; CDR3aa: CAWGPWNGELFF; CDR3nt: TGTGCCTGGGGCCCTTGGAACGGGGAGCTGTTTTTT
v_gene: TRBV27; d_gene: TRBD2; abundance: NA; j_gene: TRBJ2-7; CDR3aa: CASSQLAGAREQYF; CDR3nt: TGTGCCAGCAGTCAACTAGCGGGAGCTCGTGAGCAGTACTTC
v_gene: TRBV4-2; d_gene: NA; abundance: NA; j_gene: TRBJ2-7; CDR3aa: CASSQERGGTSYEQYF; CDR3nt: TGTGCCAGCAGCCAAGAGAGAGGCGGGACCTCATACGAGCAGTACTTC
v_gene: TRBV5-1; d_gene: TRBD2; abundance: NA; j_gene: TRBJ2-7; CDR3aa: CASSSSSGRASYEQYF; CDR3nt: TGCGCCAGCAGCTCATCTAGCGGGAGGGCCTCATACGAGCAGTACTTC
v_gene: TRBV13; d_gene: NA; abundance: NA; j_gene: TRBJ2-7; CDR3aa: CASSKGSYEQYF; CDR3nt: TGTGCCAGCAGTAAGGGCTCGTACGAGCAGTACTTC
v_gene: TRBV10-3; d_gene: NA; abundance: NA; j_gene: TRBJ1-3; CDR3aa: CAIREGQNSGNTIYF; CDR3nt: TGTGCCATCAGGGAGGGGCAAAACTCTGGAAACACCATATATTTT
v_gene: TRBV10-1; d_gene: NA; abundance: NA; j_gene: TRBJ1-2; CDR3aa: CASSAVAWAYYGYTF; CDR3nt: TGCGCCAGCAGCGCGGTTGCTTGGGCCTACTATGGCTACACCTTC
v_gene: TRBV6-1; d_gene: NA; abundance: once; j_gene: TRBJ2-7; CDR3aa: CASSVRGSGPYEQYF; CDR3nt: TGTGCCAGCAGTGTCCGGGGGAGCGGCCCCTACGAGCAGTACTTC
v_gene: TRBV6-4; d_gene: TRBD2; abundance: NA; j_gene: TRBJ2-7; CDR3aa: CASSDRPRGRDEQYF; CDR3nt: TGTGCCAGCAGTGACCGGCCCCGGGGGAGGGACGAGCAGTACTTC
v_gene: TRBV13; d_gene: NA; abundance: NA; j_gene: TRBJ2-2; CDR3aa: CASSLGGLGTGELFF; CDR3nt: TGTGCCAGCAGCTTAGGTGGGTTAGGCACCGGGGAGCTGTTTTTT
v_gene: TRBV7-9; d_gene: NA; abundance: NA; j_gene: TRBJ2-2; CDR3aa: CASSLVLGIRTPGSGELFF; CDR3nt: TGTGCCAGCAGCTTAGTTCTTGGGATACGGACGCCGGGGAGCGGGGAGCTGTTTTTT
v_gene: TRBV7-6; d_gene: NA; abundance: NA; j_gene: TRBJ2-5; CDR3aa: CASSGRQGSGTQYF; CDR3nt: TGTGCCAGCAGCGGCCGACAGGGTAGCGGGACCCAGTACTTC
v_gene: TRBV27; d_gene: NA; abundance: NA; j_gene: TRBJ2-3; CDR3aa: CASSFLGPAGADTQYF; CDR3nt: TGTGCCAGCAGTTTCTTGGGCCCTGCCGGCGCAGATACGCAGTATTTT
v_gene: TRBV28; d_gene: TRBD1; abundance: NA; j_gene: TRBJ2-7; CDR3aa: CASSLWGTVTDRGLSYEQYF; CDR3nt: TGTGCCAGCAGTTTATGGGGGACTGTGACCGACAGGGGGCTCTCCTACGAGCAGTACTTC
v_gene: TRBV27; d_gene: NA; abundance: NA; j_gene: TRBJ1-1; CDR3aa: CASSLTGASTEAFF; CDR3nt: TGTGCCAGCAGTTTAACGGGGGCCAGCACTGAAGCTTTCTTT
v_gene: TRBV29-1; d_gene: NA; abundance: NA; j_gene: TRBJ2-7; CDR3aa: CSAGLSDSYEQYF; CDR3nt: TGCTCCGCGGGACTCAGCGATTCCTACGAGCAGTACTTC
v_gene: TRBV5-1; d_gene: TRBD1; abundance: NA; j_gene: TRBJ1-2; CDR3aa: CASSTRQGVKSGYTF; CDR3nt: TGCGCCAGCAGCACAAGACAGGGAGTTAAGTCTGGCTACACCTTC
v_gene: TRBV7-9; d_gene: NA; abundance: NA; j_gene: TRBJ2-3; CDR3aa: CASSLWVSGLTDTQYF; CDR3nt: TGTGCCAGCAGCTTATGGGTTAGCGGACTAACAGATACGCAGTATTTT
v_gene: TRBV19; d_gene: TRBD2; abundance: NA; j_gene: TRBJ2-1; CDR3aa: CASSIGLAGIYNEQFF; CDR3nt: TGTGCCAGTAGTATAGGGCTAGCGGGGATCTACAATGAGCAGTTCTTC
v_gene: TRBV4-3; d_gene: NA; abundance: NA; j_gene: TRBJ2-7; CDR3aa: CASSQESSRERSYEQYF; CDR3nt: TGCGCCAGCAGCCAAGAGTCTAGTCGAGAGAGATCCTACGAGCAGTACTTC
v_gene: TRBV7-9; d_gene: NA; abundance: NA; j_gene: TRBJ2-2; CDR3aa: CASSLEIPGPGELFF; CDR3nt: TGTGCCAGCAGCTTAGAAATCCCCGGCCCCGGGGAGCTGTTTTTT
v_gene: TRBV28; d_gene: NA; abundance: NA; j_gene: TRBJ1-5; CDR3aa: CASSYQGNQPQHF; CDR3nt: TGTGCCAGCAGTTATCAGGGCAATCAGCCCCAGCATTTT
v_gene: TRBV7-9; d_gene: NA; abundance: NA; j_gene: TRBJ2-5; CDR3aa: CASSSTWGGVQETQYF; CDR3nt: TGTGCCAGCAGCTCCACGTGGGGCGGGGTTCAAGAGACCCAGTACTTC
v_gene: TRBV7-6; d_gene: TRBD2; abundance: NA; j_gene: TRBJ2-7; CDR3aa: CASSFSQRGGSHEQYF; CDR3nt: TGTGCCAGCAGCTTTTCACAGCGGGGAGGATCCCACGAGCAGTACTTC
v_gene: TRBV10-1; d_gene: NA; abundance: once; j_gene: TRBJ2-3; CDR3aa: CASGERYTDTQYF; CDR3nt: TGCGCCAGCGGGGAGAGGTACACAGATACGCAGTATTTT
v_gene: TRBV27; d_gene: NA; abundance: NA; j_gene: TRBJ1-5; CDR3aa: CASSRGTGFQPQHF; CDR3nt: TGTGCCAGCAGTAGAGGGACGGGTTTCCAGCCCCAGCATTTT
v_gene: TRBV5-1; d_gene: NA; abundance: NA; j_gene: TRBJ2-1; CDR3aa: CASSLAGVIYSSYNEQFF; CDR3nt: TGCGCCAGCAGCTTGGCAGGGGTCATCTATAGCTCCTACAATGAGCAGTTCTTC
v_gene: TRBV28; d_gene: NA; abundance: NA; j_gene: TRBJ1-5; CDR3aa: CASSYTGGNQPQHF; CDR3nt: TGTGCCAGCAGCTATACGGGGGGCAATCAGCCCCAGCATTTT
v_gene: TRBV11-3; d_gene: NA; abundance: NA; j_gene: TRBJ2-1; CDR3aa: CASSSRDSSYNEQFF; CDR3nt: TGTGCCAGTTCGTCCAGGGACTCCTCCTACAATGAGCAGTTCTTC
v_gene: TRBV5-1; d_gene: TRBD2; abundance: NA; j_gene: TRBJ2-5; CDR3aa: CASSSIAGGSETQYF; CDR3nt: TGCGCCAGCAGCTCCATAGCGGGAGGGAGCGAGACCCAGTACTTC
v_gene: TRBV11-1; d_gene: NA; abundance: NA; j_gene: TRBJ2-1; CDR3aa: CASSPGRNNEQFF; CDR3nt: TGTGCCAGCAGCCCCGGCAGGAACAATGAGCAGTTCTTC
v_gene: TRBV19; d_gene: NA; abundance: NA; j_gene: TRBJ2-2; CDR3aa: CASSMGTGELFF; CDR3nt: TGTGCCAGTAGTATGGGGACCGGGGAGCTGTTTTTT
v_gene: TRBV27; d_gene: TRBD1; abundance: NA; j_gene: TRBJ1-1; CDR3aa: CASRVRWGEGADTEAFF; CDR3nt: TGTGCCAGCAGAGTTCGTTGGGGGGAGGGGGCTGACACTGAAGCTTTCTTT
v_gene: TRBV9; d_gene: NA; abundance: NA; j_gene: TRBJ2-1; CDR3aa: CASSVAWRNEQFF; CDR3nt: TGTGCCAGCAGCGTAGCATGGAGGAATGAGCAGTTCTTC
v_gene: TRBV9; d_gene: NA; abundance: NA; j_gene: TRBJ2-2; CDR3aa: CASSVAGGEAGELFF; CDR3nt: TGTGCCAGCAGCGTAGCGGGGGGCGAGGCAGGGGAGCTGTTTTTT
v_gene: TRBV10-3; d_gene: NA; abundance: NA; j_gene: TRBJ1-2; CDR3aa: CAISESWGIANYGYTF; CDR3nt: TGTGCCATCAGTGAGTCGTGGGGGATAGCTAACTATGGCTACACCTTC
v_gene: TRBV11-2; d_gene: NA; abundance: NA; j_gene: TRBJ2-1; CDR3aa: CASSFRGSGNEQFF; CDR3nt: TGTGCCAGCAGCTTCAGGGGATCTGGCAATGAGCAGTTCTTC
v_gene: TRBV5-6; d_gene: NA; abundance: NA; j_gene: TRBJ2-1; CDR3aa: CASSIHVTNNEQFF; CDR3nt: TGTGCCAGCAGCATTCATGTAACGAACAATGAGCAGTTCTTC
v_gene: TRBV2; d_gene: NA; abundance: NA; j_gene: TRBJ1-5; CDR3aa: CASSTGYGQPQHF; CDR3nt: TGTGCCAGCAGTACAGGGTACGGACAGCCCCAGCATTTT
v_gene: TRBV6-1; d_gene: NA; abundance: NA; j_gene: TRBJ2-7; CDR3aa: CASSDTSYEQYF; CDR3nt: TGTGCCAGCAGTGACACCTCCTACGAGCAGTACTTC
v_gene: TRBV7-2; d_gene: NA; abundance: NA; j_gene: TRBJ1-1; CDR3aa: CASTINTEAFF; CDR3nt: TGTGCCAGCACCATAAACACTGAAGCTTTCTTT
v_gene: TRBV15; d_gene: NA; abundance: NA; j_gene: TRBJ2-5; CDR3aa: CATSNPGPSNEETQYF; CDR3nt: TGTGCCACCAGCAATCCGGGACCTTCTAACGAAGAGACCCAGTACTTC
v_gene: TRBV7-6; d_gene: TRBD1; abundance: NA; j_gene: TRBJ1-5; CDR3aa: CASSPQGARQPQHF; CDR3nt: TGTGCCAGCAGCCCTCAGGGGGCTAGGCAGCCCCAGCATTTT
v_gene: TRBV27; d_gene: NA; abundance: NA; j_gene: TRBJ2-3; CDR3aa: CASSADPLPFTDTQYF; CDR3nt: TGTGCCAGCAGTGCCGACCCTCTTCCCTTCACAGATACGCAGTATTTT
v_gene: TRBV9; d_gene: TRBD2; abundance: NA; j_gene: TRBJ2-1; CDR3aa: CASSVGGSRTNEQFF; CDR3nt: TGTGCCAGCAGCGTCGGGGGGAGTCGGACGAATGAGCAGTTCTTC
v_gene: TRBV4-1; d_gene: TRBD2; abundance: NA; j_gene: TRBJ2-3; CDR3aa: CASSQATSGTVTDTQYF; CDR3nt: TGCGCCAGCAGCCAGGCGACTAGCGGGACGGTCACAGATACGCAGTATTTT
v_gene: TRBV9; d_gene: TRBD1; abundance: NA; j_gene: TRBJ2-1; CDR3aa: CASSVGDRVADEQFF; CDR3nt: TGTGCCAGCAGCGTAGGGGACAGGGTGGCCGATGAGCAGTTCTTC
v_gene: TRBV27; d_gene: NA; abundance: NA; j_gene: TRBJ2-1; CDR3aa: CASSLDLGTSSYNEQFF; CDR3nt: TGTGCCAGCAGTTTAGACCTTGGGACAAGCTCCTACAATGAGCAGTTCTTC
v_gene: TRBV29-1; d_gene: NA; abundance: NA; j_gene: TRBJ2-7; CDR3aa: CSVEDLGYEQYF; CDR3nt: TGCAGCGTTGAAGATTTGGGCTACGAGCAGTACTTC
v_gene: TRBV11-2; d_gene: TRBD1; abundance: NA; j_gene: TRBJ2-7; CDR3aa: CASSEWTGGYEQYF; CDR3nt: TGTGCCAGCAGCGAATGGACAGGGGGCTACGAGCAGTACTTC
v_gene: TRBV7-2; d_gene: NA; abundance: NA; j_gene: TRBJ2-4; CDR3aa: CASSLTGLGNIQYF; CDR3nt: TGTGCCAGCAGCTTAACAGGGCTGGGAAACATTCAGTACTTC
v_gene: TRBV4-3; d_gene: NA; abundance: NA; j_gene: TRBJ2-7; CDR3aa: CASSQDLDGSYEQYF; CDR3nt: TGCGCCAGCAGCCAAGATCTGGACGGATCCTACGAGCAGTACTTC
v_gene: TRBV27; d_gene: NA; abundance: NA; j_gene: TRBJ2-7; CDR3aa: CASSYFGGTYEQYF; CDR3nt: TGTGCCAGCAGTTATTTCGGCGGAACCTACGAGCAGTACTTC
v_gene: TRBV7-3; d_gene: NA; abundance: NA; j_gene: TRBJ1-1; CDR3aa: CASSLTGGWNTEAFF; CDR3nt: TGTGCCAGCAGCTTAACCGGGGGCTGGAACACTGAAGCTTTCTTT
v_gene: TRBV19; d_gene: TRBD2; abundance: NA; j_gene: TRBJ2-4; CDR3aa: CASSIRSGIAKNIQYF; CDR3nt: TGTGCCAGTAGTATCCGTAGCGGGATAGCCAAAAACATTCAGTACTTC